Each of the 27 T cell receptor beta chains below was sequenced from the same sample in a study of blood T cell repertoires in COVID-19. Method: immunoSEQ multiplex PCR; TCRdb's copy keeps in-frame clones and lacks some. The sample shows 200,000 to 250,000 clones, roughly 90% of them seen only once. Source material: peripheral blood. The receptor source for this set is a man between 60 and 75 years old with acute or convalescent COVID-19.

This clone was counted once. The DNA of the CDR3 is TGTGCCAGTAGTCTACCTAGCGGGAGTGAAACAGATACGCAGTATTTT. Its protein is CASSLPSGSETDTQYF. The chain uses TRBV19 and TRBJ2-3, with 10 bases lining up with TRBD2. The CDR3 is made up of 16 amino acids. Germline trimming cut 5 bases from V and 3 bases from J; bases unmatched to any gene: 8. Germline CDR1 is LNHDA and CDR2 is SQIVND (reference sequence). The full variable domain, completed using reference TRBV19 and TRBJ2-3, is DGGITQSPKYLFRKEGQNVTLSCEQNLNHDAMYWYRQDPGQGLRLIYYSQIVNDFQKGDIAEGYSVSREKKESFPLTVTSAQKNPTAFYLCASSLPSGSETDTQYFGPGTRLTVL.

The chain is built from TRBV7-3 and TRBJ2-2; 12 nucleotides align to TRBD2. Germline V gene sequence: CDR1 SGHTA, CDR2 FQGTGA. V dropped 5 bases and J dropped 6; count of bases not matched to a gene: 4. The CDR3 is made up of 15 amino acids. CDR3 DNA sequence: TGTGCCAGCAGCGGGCTAGCGGGAGGGGCCGGGGAGCTGTTTTTT. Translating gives CASSGLAGGAGELFF.

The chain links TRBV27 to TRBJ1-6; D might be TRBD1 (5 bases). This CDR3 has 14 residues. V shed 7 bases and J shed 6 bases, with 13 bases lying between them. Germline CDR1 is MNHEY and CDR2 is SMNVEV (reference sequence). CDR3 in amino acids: CASTPGGANSPLHF. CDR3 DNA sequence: TGTGCCAGCACTCCCGGTGGGGCTAATTCACCCCTCCACTTT.

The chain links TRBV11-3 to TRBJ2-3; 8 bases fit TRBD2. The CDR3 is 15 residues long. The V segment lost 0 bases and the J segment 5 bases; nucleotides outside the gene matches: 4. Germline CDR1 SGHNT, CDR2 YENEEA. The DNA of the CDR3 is TGTGCCAGCAGCTTAGAAGCGGGAGCGGGAGATACGCAGTATTTT. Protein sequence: CASSLEAGAGDTQYF.

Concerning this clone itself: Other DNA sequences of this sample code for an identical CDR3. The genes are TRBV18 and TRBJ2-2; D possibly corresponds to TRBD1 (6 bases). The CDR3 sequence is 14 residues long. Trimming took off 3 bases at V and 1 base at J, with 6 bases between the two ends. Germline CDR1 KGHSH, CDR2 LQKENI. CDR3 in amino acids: CASSPGQNTGELFF. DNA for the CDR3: TGTGCCAGCTCACCGGGACAGAACACCGGGGAGCTGTTTTTT.

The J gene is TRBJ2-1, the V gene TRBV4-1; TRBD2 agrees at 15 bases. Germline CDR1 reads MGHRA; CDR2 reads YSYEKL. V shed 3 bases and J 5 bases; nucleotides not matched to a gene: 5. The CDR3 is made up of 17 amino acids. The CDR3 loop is CASSQTRTSGRDNEQFF. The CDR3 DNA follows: TGCGCCAGCAGCCAGACGAGGACTAGCGGGAGGGACAATGAGCAGTTCTTC.

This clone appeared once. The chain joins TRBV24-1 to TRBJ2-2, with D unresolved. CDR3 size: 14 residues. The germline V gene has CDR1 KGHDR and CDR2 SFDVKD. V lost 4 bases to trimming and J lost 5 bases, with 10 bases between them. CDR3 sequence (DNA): TGTGCCACCAGTGACAACCTATCAACCGGGGAGCTGTTTTTT. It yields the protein CATSDNLSTGELFF.

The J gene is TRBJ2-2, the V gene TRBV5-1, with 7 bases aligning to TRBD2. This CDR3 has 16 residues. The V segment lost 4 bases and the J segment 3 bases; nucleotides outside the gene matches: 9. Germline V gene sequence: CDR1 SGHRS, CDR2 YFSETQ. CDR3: CASSASTSADTGELFF. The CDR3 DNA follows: TGCGCCAGCAGCGCGTCCACTAGCGCGGACACCGGGGAGCTGTTTTTT.

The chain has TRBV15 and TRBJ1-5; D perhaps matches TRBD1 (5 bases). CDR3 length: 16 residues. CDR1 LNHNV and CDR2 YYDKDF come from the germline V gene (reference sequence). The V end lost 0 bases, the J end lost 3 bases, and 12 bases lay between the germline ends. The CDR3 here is CATSREGGVNNQPQHF. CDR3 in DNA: TGTGCCACCAGCAGAGAGGGGGGGGTGAACAATCAGCCCCAGCATTTT.

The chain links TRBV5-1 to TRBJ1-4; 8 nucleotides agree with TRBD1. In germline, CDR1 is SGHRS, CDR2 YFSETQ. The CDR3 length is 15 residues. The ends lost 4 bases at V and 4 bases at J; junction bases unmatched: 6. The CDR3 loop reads CASSGQGLLNEKLFF. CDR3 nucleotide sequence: TGCGCCAGCAGCGGACAGGGCCTCCTTAATGAAAAACTGTTTTTT. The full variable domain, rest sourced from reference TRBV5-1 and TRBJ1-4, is KAGVTQTPRYLIKTRGQQVTLSCSPISGHRSVSWYQQTPGQGLQFLFEYFSETQRNKGNFPGRFSGRQFSNSRSEMNVSTLELGDSALYLCASSGQGLLNEKLFFGSGTQLSVL.

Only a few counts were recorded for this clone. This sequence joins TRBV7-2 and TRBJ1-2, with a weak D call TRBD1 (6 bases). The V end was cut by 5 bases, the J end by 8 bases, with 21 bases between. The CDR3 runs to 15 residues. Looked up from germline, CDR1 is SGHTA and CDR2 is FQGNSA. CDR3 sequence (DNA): TGTGCCAGCAGCGTACAGGGTGCGCGCGACGAAGGCTACACCTTC. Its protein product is CASSVQGARDEGYTF.

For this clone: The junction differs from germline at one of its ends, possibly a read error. CDR3 DNA: TGTGCTAGCAGCTCTGGGGCAGGGGGCGAGAACGAGCAGTACTTC. Its translation is CASSSGAGGENEQYF. The J gene is TRBJ2-7, the V gene TRBV7-7, with 8 bases aligning to TRBD1. The CDR3 covers 15 residues. Germline CDR1 reads SSHAT; CDR2 reads FNYEAQ (reference sequence).

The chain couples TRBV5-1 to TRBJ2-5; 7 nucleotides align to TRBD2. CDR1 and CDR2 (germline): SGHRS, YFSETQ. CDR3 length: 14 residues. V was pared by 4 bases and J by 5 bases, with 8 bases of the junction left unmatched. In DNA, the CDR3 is TGCGCCAGCAGCGGGACCTGGGAGGGGGAGACCCAGTACTTC. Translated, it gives CASSGTWEGETQYF.

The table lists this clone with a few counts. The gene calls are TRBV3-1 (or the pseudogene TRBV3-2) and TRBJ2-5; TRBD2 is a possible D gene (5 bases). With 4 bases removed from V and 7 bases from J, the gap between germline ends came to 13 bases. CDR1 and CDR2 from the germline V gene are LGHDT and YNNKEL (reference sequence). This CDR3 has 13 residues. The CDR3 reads CASSPPIGGTQYF. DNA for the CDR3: TGTGCCAGCAGCCCCCCGATAGGAGGGACCCAGTACTTC.

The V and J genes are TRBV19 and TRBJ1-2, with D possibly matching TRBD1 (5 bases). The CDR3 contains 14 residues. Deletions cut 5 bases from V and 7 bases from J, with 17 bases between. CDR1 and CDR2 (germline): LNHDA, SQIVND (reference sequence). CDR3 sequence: CASSPRIIQGGYTF. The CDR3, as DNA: TGTGCCAGTAGTCCCAGGATTATCCAGGGTGGCTACACCTTC.

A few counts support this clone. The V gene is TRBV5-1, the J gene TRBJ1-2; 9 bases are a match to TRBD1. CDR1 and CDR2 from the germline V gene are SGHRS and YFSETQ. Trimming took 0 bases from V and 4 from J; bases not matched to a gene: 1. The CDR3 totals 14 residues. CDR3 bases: TGCGCCAGCAGCTTGGAGGGACAGGGCTATGGCTACACCTTC. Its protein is CASSLEGQGYGYTF.

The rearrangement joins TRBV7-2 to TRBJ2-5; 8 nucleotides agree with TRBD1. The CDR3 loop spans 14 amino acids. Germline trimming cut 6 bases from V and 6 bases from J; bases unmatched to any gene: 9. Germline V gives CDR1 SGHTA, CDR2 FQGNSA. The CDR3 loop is CASSPGQGGQTQYF. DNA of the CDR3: TGTGCCAGCAGTCCCGGACAGGGAGGACAGACCCAGTACTTC.

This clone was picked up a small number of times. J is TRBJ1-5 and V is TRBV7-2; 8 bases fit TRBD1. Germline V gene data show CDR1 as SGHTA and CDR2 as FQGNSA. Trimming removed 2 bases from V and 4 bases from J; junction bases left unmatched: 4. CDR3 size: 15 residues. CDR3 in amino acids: CASSLSQGENQPQHF. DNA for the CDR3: TGTGCCAGCAGCTTATCACAGGGGGAAAATCAGCCCCAGCATTTT.

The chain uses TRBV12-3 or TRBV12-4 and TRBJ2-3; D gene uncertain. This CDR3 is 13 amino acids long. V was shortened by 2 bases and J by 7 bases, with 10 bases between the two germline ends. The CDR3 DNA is TGTGCCAGCAGTTTATGGTCAGACAATACGCAGTATTTT. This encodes CASSLWSDNTQYF.

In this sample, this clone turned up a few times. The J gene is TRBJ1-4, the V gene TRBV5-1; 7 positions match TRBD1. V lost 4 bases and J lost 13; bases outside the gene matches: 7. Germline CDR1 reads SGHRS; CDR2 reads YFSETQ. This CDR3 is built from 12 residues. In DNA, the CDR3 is TGCGCCAGCAGCCCGGACAGGACCAGACTGTTTTTT. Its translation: CASSPDRTRLFF.

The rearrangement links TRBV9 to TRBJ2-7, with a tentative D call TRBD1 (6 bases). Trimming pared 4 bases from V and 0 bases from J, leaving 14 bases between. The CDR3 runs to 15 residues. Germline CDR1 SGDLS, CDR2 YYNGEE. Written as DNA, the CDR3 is TGTGCCAGCAGCTATGGGACACTACCCTCCTACGAGCAGTACTTC. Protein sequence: CASSYGTLPSYEQYF.

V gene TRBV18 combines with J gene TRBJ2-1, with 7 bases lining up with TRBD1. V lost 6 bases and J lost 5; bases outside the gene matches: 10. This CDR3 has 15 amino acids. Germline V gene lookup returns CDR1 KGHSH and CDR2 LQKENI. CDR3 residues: CASSLMTGTHNEQFF. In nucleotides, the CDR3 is TGTGCCAGCTCCCTTATGACAGGGACACACAATGAGCAGTTCTTC. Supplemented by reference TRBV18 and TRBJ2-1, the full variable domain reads NAGVMQNPRHLVRRRGQEARLRCSPMKGHSHVYWYRQLPEEGLKFMVYLQKENIIDESGMPKERFSAEFPKEGPSILRIQQVVRGDSAAYFCASSLMTGTHNEQFFGPGTRLTVL.

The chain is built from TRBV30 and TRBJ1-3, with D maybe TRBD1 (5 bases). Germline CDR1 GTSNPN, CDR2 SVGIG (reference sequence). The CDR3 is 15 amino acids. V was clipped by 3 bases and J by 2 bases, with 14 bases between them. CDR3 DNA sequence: TGTGCCTGGAGCCCAGGAGGGGCGACTGGAAACACCATATATTTT. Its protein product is CAWSPGGATGNTIYF.

The CDR3 coding sequence is TGTGCCAGCAGCGTAGCGGGAGTTCCCGGGGAGCTGTTTTTT. This sequence encodes CASSVAGVPGELFF. This chain uses TRBV5-4 with TRBJ2-2; 9 bases are a match to TRBD2. The V segment lost 4 bases and the J segment 6 bases; nucleotides outside the gene matches: 4. The CDR3 spans 14 residues. Germline V gene lookup returns CDR1 SGHNT and CDR2 YYREEE (reference sequence).

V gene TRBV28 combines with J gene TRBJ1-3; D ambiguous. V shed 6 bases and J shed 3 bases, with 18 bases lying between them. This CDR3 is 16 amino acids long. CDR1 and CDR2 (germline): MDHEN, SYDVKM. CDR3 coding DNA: TGTGCCAGCAGATCTACCACGGTCCCGGGTGGAAACACCATATATTTT. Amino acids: CASRSTTVPGGNTIYF.

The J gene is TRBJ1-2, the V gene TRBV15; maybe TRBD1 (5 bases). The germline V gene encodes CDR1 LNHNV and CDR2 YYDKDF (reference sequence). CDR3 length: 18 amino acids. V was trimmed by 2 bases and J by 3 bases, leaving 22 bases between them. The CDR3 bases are TGTGCCACCAGCAGACTGTTAAGAGACCCTCAGGGTGACTATGGCTACACCTTC. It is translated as CATSRLLRDPQGDYGYTF.

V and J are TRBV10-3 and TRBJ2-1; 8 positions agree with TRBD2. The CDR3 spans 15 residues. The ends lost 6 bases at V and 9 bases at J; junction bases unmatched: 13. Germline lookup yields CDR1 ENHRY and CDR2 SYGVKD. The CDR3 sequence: CAISPSGGRMPEQFF. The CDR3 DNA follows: TGTGCCATCAGCCCTTCTGGCGGGAGGATGCCTGAGCAGTTCTTC.